These 2 T cell receptor beta chains were sequenced from one sample in a study of cytomegalovirus exposure and HLA in healthy donors. Both 60 Vbeta primers and 13 Jbeta primers went into the PCR. Clones were sequenced by immunoSEQ multiplex PCR, and TCRdb holds only the in-frame ones, with some missing. The repertoire holds over 150,000 clones, with around 80% as singletons. The material sequenced was PBMCs. The receptors come from a male donor in good health and CMV-seronegative.

The chain couples TRBV15 to TRBJ2-1; D is perhaps TRBD2 (5 bases). CDR1 is LNHNV and CDR2 is YYDKDF in the germline V gene (reference sequence). The CDR3 has 17 amino acids. V was shortened by 0 bases and J by 0 bases, with 12 bases between the two germline ends. The DNA of the CDR3 is TGTGCCACCAGCAGAGATCTCAAAGGGAGCTCCTACAATGAGCAGTTCTTC. Translation: CATSRDLKGSSYNEQFF.

The rearrangement uses TRBV5-1 and TRBJ2-5; D gene ambiguous. The germline V gene has CDR1 SGHRS and CDR2 YFSETQ. This CDR3 is 14 amino acids long. V was clipped by 2 bases and J by 1 base, with 9 bases between them. CDR3 residues: CASSFRGPQETQYF. CDR3 DNA: TGCGCCAGCAGCTTTCGAGGCCCCCAAGAGACCCAGTACTTC.